The 12 T cell receptor beta chains given below trace back to one sample, sequenced in a study of T cell responses to AZD1222 COVID-19 vaccine. Produced via immunoSEQ multiplex PCR; TCRdb's table is partial and in-frame only. This sample has approximately 170,000 clones, with about 90% found just once. This sample comprised peripheral blood, obtained 28 days after the second AZD1222 dose. These receptor sequences come from an adult who received the AZD1222 COVID-19 vaccine.

This chain links TRBV6-5 with TRBJ1-3; no reliable D call. V dropped 6 bases and J dropped 0 bases, with 6 bases sitting between them. The length of the CDR3 is 13 residues. Germline V gives CDR1 MNHEY, CDR2 SVGAGI. The chain's CDR3 is CASSPYSGNTIYF. DNA of the CDR3: TGTGCCAGCAGCCCCTACTCTGGAAACACCATATATTTT.

CDR3 sequence (DNA): TGTGCCAGCAGCGTAGGGCTAGCGGGGGGGGTCCCGTATTTT. This codes for CASSVGLAGGVPYF. The rearrangement links TRBV9 to TRBJ2-3; 12 bases are shared with TRBD2. Germline values: CDR1 SGDLS, CDR2 YYNGEE. This CDR3 comprises 14 residues. Trimming removed 0 bases from V and 14 bases from J; junction bases left unmatched: 7.

The chain has TRBV19 and TRBJ1-1, with no clear D. Trimming took off 10 bases at V and 1 base at J, with 13 bases between the two ends. The CDR3 consists of 13 residues. Germline V gene data show CDR1 as LNHDA and CDR2 as SQIVND (reference sequence). The DNA for the CDR3 is TGTGCCACCGGGAAACACTGGAACACTGAAGCTTTCTTT. This encodes CATGKHWNTEAFF.

The V and J genes are TRBV7-9 and TRBJ1-2; D not resolved. Germline CDR1 reads SEHNR; CDR2 reads FQNEAQ (reference sequence). V dropped 10 bases and J dropped 8 bases, with 14 bases sitting between them. The CDR3 extends over 11 amino acids. The CDR3 is CAITGIWGYTF. DNA for the CDR3: TGTGCCATAACTGGGATTTGGGGCTACACCTTC.

The rearrangement joins TRBV10-3 to TRBJ1-4; TRBD1 matches at 7 bases. Germline loops: CDR1 ENHRY, CDR2 SYGVKD. V lost 6 bases to trimming and J lost 8 bases; unmatched junction nucleotides: 9. The CDR3 is made up of 14 amino acids. CDR3 sequence reads: CAIRADRVKEKLFF. The CDR3 nucleotides read TGTGCCATCAGAGCCGACAGGGTAAAAGAAAAACTGTTTTTT.

This chain connects TRBV5-4 to TRBJ2-1; 15 nucleotides agree with TRBD2. CDR1 and CDR2 from the germline V gene are SGHNT and YYREEE (reference sequence). J gave up 7 bases and V 4 bases, and 6 bases lay outside the gene matches. The CDR3 loop spans 16 amino acids. Written as DNA, the CDR3 is TGTGCCAGCAGCCCGACGGGACTAGCGGGGGGTAATGAGCAGTTCTTC. Translated, it gives CASSPTGLAGGNEQFF.

This chain joins TRBV19 and TRBJ1-2; D might be TRBD1 (5 bases). CDR1 LNHDA and CDR2 SQIVND come from the germline V gene (reference sequence). The CDR3 is 14 amino acids. V lost 10 bases and J 4 bases, leaving 19 bases between the germline ends. This CDR3 is CATKTPTVSYGYTF. The CDR3 nucleotides read TGTGCCACCAAAACCCCGACAGTGAGCTATGGCTACACCTTC. Drawing the rest from reference TRBV19 and TRBJ1-2, the complete variable domain is DGGITQSPKYLFRKEGQNVTLSCEQNLNHDAMYWYRQDPGQGLRLIYYSQIVNDFQKGDIAEGYSVSREKKESFPLTVTSAQKNPTAFYLCATKTPTVSYGYTFGSGTRLTVV.

The J gene is TRBJ1-6, the V gene TRBV4-2, with D maybe TRBD1 (5 bases). V lost 0 bases, J lost 7 bases, and 13 bases lay in between. This CDR3 is 16 amino acids long. Germline V CDR1 and CDR2: LGHNA, YNFKEQ. This chain's CDR3 is CASSQDGGKGNSPLHF. CDR3 in DNA: TGTGCCAGCAGCCAAGACGGAGGGAAGGGGAATTCACCCCTCCACTTT.

The V and J genes are TRBV10-2 and TRBJ2-7, with D unresolved. The CDR3 has 13 residues. V lost 4 bases, J lost 4 bases, and 11 bases lay in between. Germline CDR1 and CDR2: WSHSY and SAAADI. The CDR3 nucleotides are TGCGCCAGCAGTGGTGCGAAGGAGTACGAGCAGTACTTC. Translated, it gives CASSGAKEYEQYF.

The rearrangement joins TRBV6-4 to TRBJ1-1, with D possibly being TRBD1 (6 bases). Germline CDR1 and CDR2: MRHNA and SNTAGT. CDR3 length: 14 amino acids. The ends were cut back, 6 bases at V and 6 bases at J, with 17 bases in the middle. DNA of the CDR3: TGTGCCAGCAGCCGGGACACGGGTTCCGCTGAAGCTTTCTTT. It translates to CASSRDTGSAEAFF.

The V and J genes are TRBV2 and TRBJ1-2; D is unresolved. The CDR3 extends over 13 amino acids. The ends were cut back, 1 base at V and 2 bases at J, with 5 bases in the middle. Looked up from germline, CDR1 is SNHLY and CDR2 is FYNNEI. CDR3 amino acids: CASSEGGNYGYTF. CDR3 nucleotide sequence: TGTGCCAGCAGTGAAGGAGGGAACTATGGCTACACCTTC.

The chain joins TRBV2 to TRBJ1-2; D remains ambiguous. CDR1 SNHLY and CDR2 FYNNEI come from the germline V gene. V was shortened by 3 bases and J by 8 bases, with 13 bases between the two germline ends. The CDR3 spans 13 residues. The CDR3 DNA sequence: TGTGCCAGCAGTGATTTGTGGGCTCGGGGCTACACCTTC. Translated, it gives CASSDLWARGYTF. The variable domain in full, with the rest retrieved from reference TRBV2 and TRBJ1-2, is EPEVTQTPSHQVTQMGQEVILRCVPISNHLYFYWYRQILGQKVEFLVSFYNNEISEKSEIFDDQFSVERPDGSNFTLKIRSTKLEDSAMYFCASSDLWARGYTFGSGTRLTVV.